This paragraph covers one T cell receptor (beta chain) sequence. The data were obtained in a study of blood T cell repertoires in COVID-19. In the study overall: Donors in the United States, Italy and Spain gave samples during acute or convalescent COVID-19.

Trimming removed 6 bases at V and 8 bases at J, with 14 bases between. The CDR3 totals 13 residues. The germline CDR1 and CDR2 sequences are LNHDA and SQIVND (reference sequence). Before being deemed recovered, Cohort 3 donors had two negative PCRs, clearance, or symptom resolution. TCRdb keeps only in-frame clones here, not all; method: immunoSEQ multiplex PCR. The sample holds about 180,000 clones, 84% seen once. The sequenced sample was PBMCs or T cells enriched from blood (not recorded which). The clonotype originates from a man between 45 and 60 years old who had recovered from COVID-19. The chain links TRBV19 to TRBJ1-5; D unresolved. CDR3 sequence (DNA): TGTGCCAGTAGATCGTCCGCGAGAGAGCCCCAGCATTTT. It yields the protein CASRSSAREPQHF.